The entry below gives a single T cell receptor beta chain sequence along with its context. CDR3 length equals 14 residues. Trimming shortened V by 2 bases and J by 7 bases, and 12 bases separated the two germline ends. In germline, CDR1 is MNHEY, CDR2 SMNVEV (reference sequence). Study processing details: Estimated nucleated cell counts came from reference gene primer amplification. TCRdb's copy holds only in-frame clones and misses some; the assay was immunoSEQ multiplex PCR. That table supplies the V and J calls and clone size; D and trimming were determined from the DNA. This table has about 78,000 clones, around nine tenths appearing once. These data are taken from a study of blood T cell repertoires in COVID-19. Across the study: COVID-19 samples, acute and convalescent, were from the United States, Italy and Spain. The analysed material was cDNA or gDNA that came from T cells, B-cell-depleted T cells, or PBMCs.

The chain employs TRBV27 and TRBJ1-5; tentatively, D is TRBD1 (5 bases). Sequencing was performed on peripheral blood. The clonotype originates from a woman aged 55-69 years with acute or convalescent COVID-19. This CDR3 is CASSLSRVNQPQHF. The CDR3 DNA is TGTGCCAGCAGTTTAAGCAGGGTCAACCAGCCCCAGCATTTT.